The rows below give T cell receptor beta chains drawn from one sample of a study of T cell responses to AZD1222 COVID-19 vaccine. Profiled with immunoSEQ multiplex PCR; TCRdb holds only in-frame clones, not every one. The table includes some 130,000 clones, approximately 90% detected once. The sample consisted of peripheral blood, taken on day 0 of AZD1222 vaccination. These receptors all come from an adult in good health. The conserved cysteine and the conserved F or W are not part of the CDR3 here. Fields, in order: J gene, V gene, CDR3 protein.

>TRBJ2-4|TRBV5-1
ASSSGDSAKNIQY
>TRBJ1-4|TRBV29-1
SVERLRGEKLF
>TRBJ2-7|TRBV9
ASSGGDGTYEQY
>TRBJ1-2|TRBV4-1
ASSFRSWARLNYGYT
>TRBJ1-2|TRBV20-1
SARVAGRYT
>TRBJ2-7|TRBV7-3
ASSLAGPAYEQY
>TRBJ2-1|TRBV29-1
SVWGRGDEQF
>TRBJ1-2|TRBV7-3
ASSLDRERHGYT
>TRBJ2-7|TRBV7-9
ASSGSYEQY
>TRBJ1-6|TRBV7-9
ASSFDRLGSSPLH
>TRBJ2-7|TRBV27
ASSFSTGGTTYEQY
>TRBJ2-1|TRBV18
ASSPLTSGGYNEQF
>TRBJ1-2|TRBV2
ASGAGQGRGYT
>TRBJ2-7|TRBV6-5
ASAPRAPTYEQY
>TRBJ2-2|TRBV28
ASSSYRRELF
>TRBJ1-3|TRBV24-1
ATSGGTGRSGNTIY
>TRBJ1-1|TRBV7-2
ASSLVFPWPTKEAF
>TRBJ1-4|TRBV9
ASSPSGTTNEKLF
>TRBJ2-5|TRBV7-2
ASSRTGTQVGTQY
>TRBJ2-1|TRBV29-1
SVEDPAAEQF
>TRBJ2-7|TRBV5-6
ASSWELKRGVSYEQY
>TRBJ1-2|TRBV4-2
ASSQVVINLHYGYT
>TRBJ2-1|TRBV10-3
AISPDTHNEQF
>TRBJ1-3|TRBV2
ASREDRWGNTIY
>TRBJ2-5|TRBV19
ASKSLAAQETQY
>TRBJ1-1|TRBV28
ASSSTSNGRDTEAF
>TRBJ2-3|TRBV2
ASTLFGRETYYQIPGDTQY
>TRBJ1-1|TRBV12-3/TRBV12-4
ASSRGNAF
>TRBJ1-5|TRBV19
ASSIGGSGQPQH
>TRBJ2-2|TRBV5-4
ASGPSGGAVTGELF
>TRBJ2-3|TRBV7-2
ASSGELARGTQY
>TRBJ1-2|TRBV7-9
ASSLVGFGGYT